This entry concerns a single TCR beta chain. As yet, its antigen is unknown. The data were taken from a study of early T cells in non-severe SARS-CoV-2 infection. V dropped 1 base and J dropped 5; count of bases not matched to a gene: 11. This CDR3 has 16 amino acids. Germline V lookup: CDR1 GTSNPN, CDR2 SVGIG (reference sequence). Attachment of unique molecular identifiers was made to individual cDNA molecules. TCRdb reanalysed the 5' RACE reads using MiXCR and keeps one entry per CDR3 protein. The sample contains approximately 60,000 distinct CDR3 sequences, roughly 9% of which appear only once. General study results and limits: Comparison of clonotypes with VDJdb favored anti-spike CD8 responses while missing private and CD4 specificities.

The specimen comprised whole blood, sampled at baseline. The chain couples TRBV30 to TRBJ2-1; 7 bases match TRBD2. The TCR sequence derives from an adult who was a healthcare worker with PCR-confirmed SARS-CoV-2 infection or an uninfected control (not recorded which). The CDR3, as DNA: TGTGCCTGGAGTGGGCGAGTTAGCGGGCCTCACAATGAGCAGTTCTTC. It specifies CAWSGRVSGPHNEQFF.